This T cell receptor (beta chain) derives from a study of T cell repertoires in cytomegalovirus infection. Study details: Matching HLA type, along with CMV infection, was indicated by public TCR beta signatures.

This clonotype was seen more than once but under ten times. The antigen remains undetermined. General study findings and limits: Cumulative public TCR beta family frequency identified CMV carriers with the relevant HLA. It was HLA-C-restricted CMV-specific TCR beta clonotypes that dominated the response ex vivo.

Deletions cut 0 bases from V and 4 bases from J, with 13 bases between. The germline V gene has CDR1 MNHEY and CDR2 SVGEGT. This CDR3 contains 16 residues. A single record per CDR3 protein comes from TCRdb applying MiXCR to the reads. The top ten clones hold about 25% of a sample with fewer than 65,000 distinct CDR3 sequences, around 18% of them seen once. This chain uses TRBV6-2 or TRBV6-3 with TRBJ2-1, with D perhaps TRBD1 or TRBD2 (5 bases each). The material was CD8+ T cells from cultured PBMCs, obtained from culture after CMV antigen stimulation. This TCR came from a human donor in good health (CMV status not recorded). Some clones in this sample may be carry-over from other donors' samples. The CDR3 here is CASSYSWDPPYNEQFF. CDR3 DNA: TGTGCCAGCAGTTACTCATGGGACCCCCCATACAATGAGCAGTTCTTC.